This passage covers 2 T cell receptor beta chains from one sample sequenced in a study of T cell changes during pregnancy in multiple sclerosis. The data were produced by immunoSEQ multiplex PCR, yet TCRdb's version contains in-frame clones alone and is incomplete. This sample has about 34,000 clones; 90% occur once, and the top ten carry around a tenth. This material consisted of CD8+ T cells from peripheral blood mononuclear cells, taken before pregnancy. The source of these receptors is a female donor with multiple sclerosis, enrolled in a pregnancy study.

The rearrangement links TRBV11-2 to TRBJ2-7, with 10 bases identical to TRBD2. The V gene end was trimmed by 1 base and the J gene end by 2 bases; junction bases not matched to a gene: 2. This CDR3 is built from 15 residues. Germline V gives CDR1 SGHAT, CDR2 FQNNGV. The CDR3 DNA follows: TGTGCCAGCAGCTTAGCACTAGCGGGAACCTACGAGCAGTACTTC. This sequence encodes CASSLALAGTYEQYF. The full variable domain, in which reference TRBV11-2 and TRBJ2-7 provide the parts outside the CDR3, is EAGVAQSPRYKIIEKRQSVAFWCNPISGHATLYWYQQILGQGPKLLIQFQNNGVVDDSQLPKDRFSAERLKGVDSTLKIQPAKLEDSAVYLCASSLALAGTYEQYFGPGTRLTVT.

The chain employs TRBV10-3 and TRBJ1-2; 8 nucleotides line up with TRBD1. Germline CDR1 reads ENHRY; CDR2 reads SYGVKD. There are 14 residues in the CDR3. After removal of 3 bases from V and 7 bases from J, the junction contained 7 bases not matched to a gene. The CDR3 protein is CAISEGQGAGGYTF. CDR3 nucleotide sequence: TGTGCCATCAGTGAAGGGCAGGGGGCGGGTGGCTACACCTTC.